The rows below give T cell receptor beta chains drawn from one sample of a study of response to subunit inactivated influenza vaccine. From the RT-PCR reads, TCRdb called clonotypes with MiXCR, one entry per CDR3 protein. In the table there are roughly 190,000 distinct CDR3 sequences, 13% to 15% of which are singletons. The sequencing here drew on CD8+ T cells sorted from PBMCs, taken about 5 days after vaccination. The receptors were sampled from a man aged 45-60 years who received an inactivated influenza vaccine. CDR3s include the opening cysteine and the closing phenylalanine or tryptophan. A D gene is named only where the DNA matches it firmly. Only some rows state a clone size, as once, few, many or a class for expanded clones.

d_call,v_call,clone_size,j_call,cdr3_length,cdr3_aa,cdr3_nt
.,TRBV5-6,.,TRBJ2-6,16,CASSLTGSSGANVLTF,TGTGCCAGCAGCCTAACAGGGAGCTCCGGGGCCAACGTCCTGACTTTC
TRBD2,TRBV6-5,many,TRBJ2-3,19,CASSYSSGLAGTATDTQYF,TGTGCCAGCAGTTACTCAAGCGGTCTAGCGGGGACAGCCACAGATACGCAGTATTTT
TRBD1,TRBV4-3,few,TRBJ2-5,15,CASSPGTAYQETQYF,TGCGCCAGCAGCCCCGGGACAGCGTACCAAGAGACCCAGTACTTC
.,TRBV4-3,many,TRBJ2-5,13,CASSLLGEETQYF,TGCGCCAGCAGCCTCCTGGGCGAAGAGACCCAGTACTTC
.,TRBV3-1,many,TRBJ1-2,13,CASSQGVAYGYTF,TGTGCCAGCAGCCAAGGGGTGGCCTATGGCTACACCTTC
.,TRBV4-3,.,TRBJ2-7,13,CASSQVIRYEQYF,TGCGCCAGCAGCCAAGTCATCCGTTACGAGCAGTACTTC
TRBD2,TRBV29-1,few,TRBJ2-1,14,CSVLGGVLYNEQFF,TGCAGCGTCCTCGGGGGGGTCCTATACAATGAGCAGTTCTTC
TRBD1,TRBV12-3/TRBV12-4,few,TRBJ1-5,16,CASSPDRATFNQPQHF,TGTGCCAGCAGCCCCGACAGGGCGACGTTCAATCAGCCCCAGCATTTT
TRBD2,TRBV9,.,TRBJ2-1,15,CASSDGGGHNNEQFF,TGTGCCAGCAGCGACGGGGGAGGGCACAACAATGAGCAGTTCTTC
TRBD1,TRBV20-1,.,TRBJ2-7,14,CSARARTGFYEQYF,TGCAGTGCTAGAGCTCGGACAGGGTTCTACGAGCAGTACTTC
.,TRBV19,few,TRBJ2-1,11,CASSIGNEQFF,TGTGCCAGTAGTATAGGTAATGAGCAGTTCTTC
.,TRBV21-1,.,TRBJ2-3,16,CASSNWPSPSTDTQYF,TGTGCCAGCAGCAATTGGCCTAGCCCTAGCACAGATACGCAGTATTTT
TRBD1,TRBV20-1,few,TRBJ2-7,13,CSASLDRNHEQYF,TGCAGTGCTAGTTTGGACAGGAACCACGAGCAGTACTTC
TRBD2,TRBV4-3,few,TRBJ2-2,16,CASSQDPAGFTGELFF,TGCGCCAGCAGCCAAGACCCAGCGGGGTTCACCGGGGAGCTGTTTTTT
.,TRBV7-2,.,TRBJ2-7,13,CASSFLFSYEQYF,TGTGCCAGCAGCTTTCTCTTTTCCTACGAGCAGTACTTC
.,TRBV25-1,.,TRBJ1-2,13,CATSSDSNYGYTF,TGTGCCACCTCCTCGGACTCCAACTATGGCTACACCTTC
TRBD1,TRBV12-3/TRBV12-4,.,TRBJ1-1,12,CASSPGQESAFF,TGTGCCAGCAGCCCAGGACAGGAATCAGCTTTCTTT
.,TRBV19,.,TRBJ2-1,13,CASSIDILNEQFF,TGTGCCAGTAGTATAGACATACTCAATGAGCAGTTCTTC
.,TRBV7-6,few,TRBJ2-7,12,CASSSTEAEQYF,TGTGCCAGCAGCTCCACGGAGGCGGAGCAGTACTTC
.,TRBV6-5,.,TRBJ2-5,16,CASSYSWPIGVETQYF,TGTGCCAGCAGTTACTCTTGGCCTATAGGGGTGGAGACCCAGTACTTC
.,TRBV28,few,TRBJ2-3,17,CASTPLDAGQNTDTQYF,TGTGCCAGCACCCCCCTGGATGCGGGACAGAACACAGATACGCAGTATTTT
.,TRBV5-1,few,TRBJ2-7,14,CASSLGYGVGEQYF,TGCGCCAGCAGCTTGGGCTACGGGGTAGGCGAGCAGTACTTC
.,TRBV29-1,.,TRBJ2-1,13,CSVERAPWGKQFF,TGCAGCGTTGAGCGGGCCCCTTGGGGCAAGCAGTTCTTC
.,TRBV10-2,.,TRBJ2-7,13,CASSGRGINEQYF,TGCGCCAGCAGTGGGAGGGGGATTAACGAGCAGTACTTC